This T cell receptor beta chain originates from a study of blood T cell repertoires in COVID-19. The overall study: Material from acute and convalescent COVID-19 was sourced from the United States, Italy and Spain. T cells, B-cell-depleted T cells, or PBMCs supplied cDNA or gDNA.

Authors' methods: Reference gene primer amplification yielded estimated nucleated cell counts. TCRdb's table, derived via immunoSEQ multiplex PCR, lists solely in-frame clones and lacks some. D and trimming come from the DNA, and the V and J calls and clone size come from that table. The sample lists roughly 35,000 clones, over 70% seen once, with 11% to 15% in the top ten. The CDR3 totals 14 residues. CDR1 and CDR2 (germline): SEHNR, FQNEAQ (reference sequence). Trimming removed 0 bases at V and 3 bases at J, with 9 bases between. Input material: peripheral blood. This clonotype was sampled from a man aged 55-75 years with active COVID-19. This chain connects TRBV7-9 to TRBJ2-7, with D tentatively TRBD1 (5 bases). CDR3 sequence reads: CASSLAAGRYEQYF. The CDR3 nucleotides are TGTGCCAGCAGCTTAGCCGCAGGGCGCTACGAGCAGTACTTC. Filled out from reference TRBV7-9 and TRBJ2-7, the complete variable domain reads DTGVSQNPRHKITKRGQNVTFRCDPISEHNRLYWYRQTLGQGPEFLTYFQNEAQLEKSRLLSDRFSAERPKGSFSTLEIQRTEQGDSAMYLCASSLAAGRYEQYFGPGTRLTVT.